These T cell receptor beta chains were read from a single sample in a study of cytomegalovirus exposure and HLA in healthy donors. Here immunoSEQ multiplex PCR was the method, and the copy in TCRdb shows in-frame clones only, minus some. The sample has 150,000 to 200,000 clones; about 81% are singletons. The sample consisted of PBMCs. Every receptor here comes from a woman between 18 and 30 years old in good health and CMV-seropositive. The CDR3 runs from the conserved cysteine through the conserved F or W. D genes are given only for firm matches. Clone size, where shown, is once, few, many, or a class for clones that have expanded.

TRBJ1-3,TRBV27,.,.,CASTKDGSSGNTIYF,TGTGCCAGCACGAAGGACGGGAGCTCTGGAAACACCATATATTTT
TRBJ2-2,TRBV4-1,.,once,CASSRVGSTGELFF,TGCGCCAGCAGCCGAGTGGGGAGCACCGGGGAGCTGTTTTTT
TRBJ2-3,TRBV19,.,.,CASSMGPDTQYF,TGTGCCAGTAGTATGGGGCCAGATACGCAGTATTTT
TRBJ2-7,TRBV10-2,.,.,CASSESAGEREQYF,TGCGCCAGCAGTGAGTCGGCAGGGGAAAGAGAGCAGTACTTC
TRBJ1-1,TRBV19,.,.,CASSSYQNTEAFF,TGTGCCAGTAGTAGCTACCAGAACACTGAAGCTTTCTTT
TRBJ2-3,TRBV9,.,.,CASSPPREPPTQYF,TGTGCCAGCAGCCCTCCTCGGGAGCCGCCTACGCAGTATTTT
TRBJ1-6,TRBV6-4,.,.,CASSDRGNSPLHF,TGTGCCAGCAGTGACAGGGGTAATTCACCCCTCCACTTT
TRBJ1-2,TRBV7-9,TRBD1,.,CSSSFRGQGYTF,TGTTCCAGCAGCTTCAGGGGGCAAGGCTACACCTTC
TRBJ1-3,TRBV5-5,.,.,CASSLFSTGGYSGNTIYF,TGTGCCAGCAGCTTGTTTTCTACGGGGGGCTACTCTGGAAACACCATATATTTT
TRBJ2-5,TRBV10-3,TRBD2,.,CAISEPEGLAGGRGETQYF,TGTGCCATCAGTGAGCCGGAGGGGCTAGCGGGGGGGAGGGGAGAGACCCAGTACTTC
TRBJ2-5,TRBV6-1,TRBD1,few,CASSEIDRGETQYF,TGTGCCAGCAGTGAAATAGACAGGGGAGAGACCCAGTACTTC
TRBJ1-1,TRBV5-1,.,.,CASSSLTGGNTEAFF,TGCGCCAGCAGCAGCCTGACAGGAGGGAACACTGAAGCTTTCTTT
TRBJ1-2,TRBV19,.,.,CASSIDPDSYGYTF,TGTGCCAGTAGTATAGATCCCGACTCCTATGGCTACACCTTC
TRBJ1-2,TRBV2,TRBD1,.,CACPDRLIYGYTF,TGTGCCTGCCCGGACAGGCTCATCTATGGCTACACCTTC
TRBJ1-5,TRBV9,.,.,CASTPRSQPQHF,TGTGCCAGTACGCCCCGGAGTCAGCCCCAGCATTTT
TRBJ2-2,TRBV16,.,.,CASSQGGTGELFF,TGTGCCAGCAGCCAAGGAGGCACCGGGGAGCTGTTTTTT
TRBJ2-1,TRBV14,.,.,CASSPYSHNEQFF,TGTGCCAGCAGCCCATACTCGCACAATGAGCAGTTCTTC
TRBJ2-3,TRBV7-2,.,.,CASSLSGTDTQYF,TGTGCCAGCAGCTTGTCAGGGACAGATACGCAGTATTTT
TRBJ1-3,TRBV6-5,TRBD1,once,CASSPTGAGNTIYF,TGTGCCAGCAGTCCGACAGGGGCTGGAAACACCATATATTTT
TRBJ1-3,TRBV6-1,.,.,CASSDRVHSGNTIYF,TGTGCCAGCAGTGACCGGGTCCACTCTGGAAACACCATATATTTT
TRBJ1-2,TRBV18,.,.,CASSPPGHYGYTF,TGTGCCAGCTCACCACCGGGGCATTATGGCTACACCTTC
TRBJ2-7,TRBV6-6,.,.,CASSSRTDYEQYF,TGTGCCAGCAGTTCTCGGACAGATTACGAGCAGTACTTC
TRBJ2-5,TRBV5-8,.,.,CASSLYRDQETQYF,TGTGCCAGCAGCCTGTACAGGGACCAAGAGACCCAGTACTTC
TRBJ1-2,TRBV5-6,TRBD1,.,CASSTQGAQGAGEGYTF,TGTGCCAGCAGCACCCAGGGGGCCCAGGGGGCAGGAGAGGGCTACACCTTC
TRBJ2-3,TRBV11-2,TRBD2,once,CASSVGGLAVDTQYF,TGTGCCAGCAGCGTAGGAGGGCTAGCGGTAGATACGCAGTATTTT
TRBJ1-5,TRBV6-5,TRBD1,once,CASRGSGGNQPQHF,TGTGCCAGCAGAGGATCAGGGGGAAATCAGCCCCAGCATTTT
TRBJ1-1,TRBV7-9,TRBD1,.,CASSSGDRGYTEAFF,TGTGCCAGCAGCTCGGGGGACAGAGGTTACACTGAAGCTTTCTTT
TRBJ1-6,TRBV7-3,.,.,CASSSGQRNSPLHF,TGTGCCAGCAGCTCCGGACAGCGGAATTCACCCCTCCACTTT
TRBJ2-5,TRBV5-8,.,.,CASNRDTNSETQYF,TGTGCCAGCAACCGTGATACAAATAGCGAGACCCAGTACTTC
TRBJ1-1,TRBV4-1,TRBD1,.,CASSQDTGATEAFF,TGCGCCAGCAGCCAAGACACAGGGGCCACTGAAGCTTTCTTT
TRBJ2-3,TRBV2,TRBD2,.,CASRNRGGPDTQYF,TGTGCCAGCAGAAACCGGGGGGGCCCAGATACGCAGTATTTT
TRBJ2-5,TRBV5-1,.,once,CASNLWLGVTEETQYF,TGCGCCAGCAACCTCTGGCTTGGCGTGACAGAAGAGACCCAGTACTTC
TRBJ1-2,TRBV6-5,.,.,CASSRPGGGYGYTF,TGTGCCAGCAGCCGCCCCGGGGGTGGATATGGCTACACCTTC
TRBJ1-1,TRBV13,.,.,CASSLAGQSHRNTEAFF,TGTGCCAGCAGCTTAGCTGGACAGAGTCATCGGAACACTGAAGCTTTCTTT
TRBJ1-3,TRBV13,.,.,CASSLGQISGNTIYF,TGTGCCAGCAGCTTAGGACAGATCTCTGGAAACACCATATATTTT
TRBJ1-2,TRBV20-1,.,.,CSASPGVGYTF,TGCAGTGCTAGCCCAGGGGTCGGCTACACCTTC
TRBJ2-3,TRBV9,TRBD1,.,CASSVAPQGAADTQYF,TGTGCCAGCAGCGTAGCGCCACAGGGGGCAGCAGATACGCAGTATTTT
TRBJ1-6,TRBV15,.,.,CATSRPSSNSPLHF,TGTGCCACCAGCAGACCAAGCTCAAATTCACCCCTCCACTTT
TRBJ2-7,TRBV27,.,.,CASSLKFSYEQYF,TGTGCCAGCAGTCTCAAGTTCTCCTACGAGCAGTACTTC
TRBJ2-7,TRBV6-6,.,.,CASSEVSYEQYF,TGTGCCAGCAGTGAGGTCTCCTACGAGCAGTACTTC
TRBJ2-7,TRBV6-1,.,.,CASAMGVSGGEQYF,TGTGCCAGTGCTATGGGGGTCTCTGGGGGCGAGCAGTACTTC
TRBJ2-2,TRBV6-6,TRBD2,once,CASQRGTINTGELFF,TGTGCCAGTCAGCGGGGGACCATTAACACCGGGGAGCTGTTTTTT
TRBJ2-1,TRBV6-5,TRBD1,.,CASSVDRGPYNEQFF,TGTGCCAGCAGTGTGGACAGGGGGCCCTACAATGAGCAGTTCTTC
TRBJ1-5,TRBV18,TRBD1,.,CASSRGQGAGQPQHF,TGTGCCAGCTCGCGGGGACAGGGGGCGGGTCAGCCCCAGCATTTT
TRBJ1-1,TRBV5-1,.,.,CASSSSGYDVEAFF,TGCGCCAGCAGCTCCTCAGGGTACGATGTTGAAGCTTTCTTT
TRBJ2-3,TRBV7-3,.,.,CASSLTSEDTQYF,TGTGCCAGCAGCTTAACGAGTGAAGATACGCAGTATTTT
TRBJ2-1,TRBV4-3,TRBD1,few,CASSRQGSYNEQFF,TGCGCCAGCAGCCGACAGGGTTCCTACAATGAGCAGTTCTTC
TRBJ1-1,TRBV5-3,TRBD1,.,CARSIHRGQGEAFF,TGTGCCAGAAGCATCCACAGGGGGCAGGGTGAAGCTTTCTTT
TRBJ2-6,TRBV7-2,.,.,CASSLDYFSFSGANVLTF,TGTGCCAGCAGCTTAGACTATTTTTCTTTTTCTGGGGCCAACGTCCTGACTTTC
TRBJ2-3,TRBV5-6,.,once,CASSPGQGGTDTQYF,TGTGCCAGCAGCCCCGGGCAGGGCGGCACAGATACGCAGTATTTT
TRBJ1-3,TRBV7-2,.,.,CASSDPGSGNTIYF,TGTGCCAGCAGCGACCCAGGGTCTGGAAACACCATATATTTT
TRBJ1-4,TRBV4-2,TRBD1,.,CASSQGDSGEKLFF,TGTGCCAGCAGCCAAGGGGACAGCGGTGAAAAACTGTTTTTT
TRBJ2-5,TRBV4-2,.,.,CASSQDPGETQYF,TGTGCCAGCAGCCAAGACCCCGGGGAGACCCAGTACTTC
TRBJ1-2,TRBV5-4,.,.,CASSSVGGQNRGYGYTF,TGTGCCAGCAGCTCGGTTGGGGGCCAGAATCGAGGCTATGGCTACACCTTC